Detailed here is one T cell receptor beta chain. Antigen unknown. This sample was taken from a study of cytomegalovirus exposure and HLA in healthy donors. Study-wide results and limits: A later analysis reported that several of the most significant clusters appeared to be linked to common viral pathogens, among them Epstein-Barr virus. Prediction of most subjects' HLA-A and HLA-B alleles by TCR beta sequences was reportedly accurate. Most TCR beta V segments were productive about 87% or about 30% of the time in an earlier analysis.

The CDR3 has 13 amino acids. The V and J ends lost 7 bases and 0 bases respectively, with 6 bases between them. CDR1 SNHLY and CDR2 FYNNEI come from the germline V gene. Primers: 60 Vbeta forward and 13 Jbeta reverse. Some clones are missing from TCRdb's copy, which holds only in-frame ones; the method was immunoSEQ multiplex PCR. The profile shows around 200,000 clones, 82% of them singletons. The sample taken for sequencing was PBMCs. This rearrangement joins TRBV2 to TRBJ2-2; no definite D call. The receptor was isolated from a young woman in good health and CMV-seronegative. CDR3 sequence reads: CASKAPNTGELFF. The CDR3 nucleotides read TGTGCCAGCAAAGCCCCGAACACCGGGGAGCTGTTTTTT.